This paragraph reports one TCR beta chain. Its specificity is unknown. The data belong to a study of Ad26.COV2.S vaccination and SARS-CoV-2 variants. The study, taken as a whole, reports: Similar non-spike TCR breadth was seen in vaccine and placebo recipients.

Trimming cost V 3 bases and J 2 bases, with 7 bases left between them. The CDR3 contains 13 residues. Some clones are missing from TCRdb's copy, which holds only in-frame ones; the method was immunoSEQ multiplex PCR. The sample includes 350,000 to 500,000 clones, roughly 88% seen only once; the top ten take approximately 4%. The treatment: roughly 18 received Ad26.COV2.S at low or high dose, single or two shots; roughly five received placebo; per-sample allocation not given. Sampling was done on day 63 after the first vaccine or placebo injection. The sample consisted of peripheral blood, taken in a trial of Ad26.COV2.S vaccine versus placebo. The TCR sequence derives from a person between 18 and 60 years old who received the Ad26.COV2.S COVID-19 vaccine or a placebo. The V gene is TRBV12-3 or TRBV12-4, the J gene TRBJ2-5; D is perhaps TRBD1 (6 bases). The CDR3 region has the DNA TGTGCCAGCAGTTTTGACAGGCAAGAGACCCAGTACTTC. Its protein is CASSFDRQETQYF.